This T cell receptor beta chain came from a study of patients and donors after allogeneic stem cell transplantation. This CDR3 spans 16 amino acids. The V gene end was trimmed by 4 bases and the J gene end by 1 base; junction bases not matched to a gene: 7. Germline CDR1 and CDR2: SGDLS and YYNGEE. TCRdb called the RT-PCR reads again in MiXCR, with one record for every CDR3 protein. The table records some 880,000 distinct CDR3 sequences, under 20% of them present only once. The V gene is TRBV9, the J gene TRBJ1-3, with TRBD1 identical over 8 bases. The sequenced material came from blood, either unsorted or a sorted T cell fraction (not recorded which). The TCR sequence derives from a human donor who was either an allogeneic HSCT recipient or a stem cell or donor lymphocyte infusion donor (not recorded which). It is not recorded whose cells these are; they may come from a transplant donor. The CDR3 is CASSIDRGGSGNTIYF. CDR3 sequence (DNA): TGTGCCAGCAGCATCGACAGGGGCGGATCTGGAAACACCATATATTTT.